A single sample gave rise to the 32 T cell receptor beta chains below, sequenced in a study of cytomegalovirus exposure and HLA in healthy donors. Only in-frame clones appear in the TCRdb table, and some are missing; sequencing was by immunoSEQ multiplex PCR. The sample shows 100,000 to 150,000 clones, under 90% of them seen only once. Sequencing was done on a sample of PBMCs. Receptors originate from a woman aged 18-29 years in good health and CMV-seronegative.

V gene TRBV30 combines with J gene TRBJ2-3; tentative D call: TRBD1 (6 bases). The CDR3 is 13 residues long. Per germline, CDR1 GTSNPN and CDR2 SVGIG (reference sequence). V was cut by 2 bases and J by 6 bases, with 12 bases left in between. The CDR3: CAWSYDRRDTQYF. CDR3 DNA sequence: TGTGCCTGGAGTTATGACAGGCGCGATACGCAGTATTTT.

The chain has TRBV5-1 and TRBJ2-5; the D gene is possibly TRBD1 (5 bases). Germline V CDR1 and CDR2: SGHRS, YFSETQ. Between the trimmed V and J ends, which lost 4 bases and 1 base, there was a span of 11 bases. The CDR3 extends over 14 amino acids. CDR3 region: CASSVDSTQETQYF. The CDR3 bases are TGCGCCAGCAGCGTCGACAGCACCCAAGAGACCCAGTACTTC.

The chain couples TRBV4-1 to TRBJ2-2; TRBD2 agrees at 13 bases. The V gene's germline CDR1 is MGHRA and CDR2 YSYEKL. This CDR3 is 16 amino acids long. V lost 4 bases and J lost 5; bases outside the gene matches: 4. This CDR3 reads CASSPRTSGSTGELFF. CDR3 in DNA: TGCGCCAGCAGCCCCCGGACTAGCGGGAGTACCGGGGAGCTGTTTTTT.

This clone has more than one count but fewer than ten. The gene calls are TRBV28 and TRBJ1-2, with D unresolved. V lost 6 bases and J 3 bases, leaving 14 bases between the germline ends. CDR1 is MDHEN and CDR2 is SYDVKM in the germline V gene. CDR3 length: 14 amino acids. This CDR3 reads CASSPRSADYGYTF. CDR3 coding DNA: TGTGCCAGCAGCCCGCGCAGCGCTGACTATGGCTACACCTTC.

The J gene is TRBJ2-1, the V gene TRBV6-4, with D tentatively TRBD2 (5 bases). The CDR3 runs 13 residues. Germline V gene sequence: CDR1 MRHNA, CDR2 SNTAGT. Trimming removed 3 bases at V and 5 bases at J, with 8 bases between. The CDR3 protein is CASSEVANNEQFF. Here the CDR3 DNA reads TGTGCCAGCAGTGAGGTAGCGAACAATGAGCAGTTCTTC.

The chain recombines TRBV7-2 with TRBJ2-5; D ambiguous. The germline gives CDR1 SGHTA, CDR2 FQGNSA. Trimming pared 5 bases from V and 7 bases from J, leaving 14 bases between. CDR3 length: 13 residues. CDR3 region: CASSLTPTGTQYF. The CDR3 DNA follows: TGTGCCAGCAGCCTGACCCCCACGGGGACCCAGTACTTC.

This clone was found a few times. V gene TRBV6-6 combines with J gene TRBJ2-7, with TRBD2 matching over 10 bases. The CDR3 totals 12 residues. Germline trimming cut 5 bases from V and 6 bases from J; bases unmatched to any gene: 1. The germline V gene has CDR1 MNHNY and CDR2 SVGAGI (reference sequence). The CDR3 sequence is CASSASGSEQYF. In nucleotides, the CDR3 is TGTGCCAGCAGTGCTAGCGGGAGCGAGCAGTACTTC.

The J gene is TRBJ2-3, the V gene TRBV19, with 10 positions matching TRBD2. The CDR3 runs to 15 residues. Germline CDR1 reads LNHDA; CDR2 reads SQIVND (reference sequence). V lost 3 bases, J lost 4 bases, and 4 bases stayed unmatched. The CDR3 nucleotides are TGTGCCAGTAGTATCAGCGGGAGGGCCCCAGATACGCAGTATTTT. Translation: CASSISGRAPDTQYF.

The chain is built from TRBV7-2 and TRBJ2-2, with D possibly matching TRBD2 (6 bases). CDR3 length equals 14 residues. Germline values: CDR1 SGHTA, CDR2 FQGNSA. V was cut by 5 bases and J by 7 bases, with 14 bases left in between. Here the CDR3 DNA reads TGTGCCAGCAGCCCCCACCAAGCGGGCGGGGAGCTGTTTTTT. It encodes CASSPHQAGGELFF.

This clone was counted once. The chain employs TRBV2 and TRBJ2-2; 10 bases fit TRBD1. The trim removed 4 bases at V and 4 bases at J, leaving 3 bases unmatched. Germline V gene lookup returns CDR1 SNHLY and CDR2 FYNNEI. The CDR3 length is 15 residues. The CDR3 region has the DNA TGTGCCAGCAGTGGGGACAGGGGCATCACCGGGGAGCTGTTTTTT. This sequence encodes CASSGDRGITGELFF.

The rearrangement uses TRBV5-4 and TRBJ2-7; D is unclear. Germline V CDR1 and CDR2: SGHNT, YYREEE (reference sequence). V shed 4 bases and J shed 0 bases, with 11 bases lying between them. The CDR3 is 14 residues long. The CDR3 sequence is CASSLMSDSYEQYF. CDR3 DNA: TGTGCCAGCAGCCTGATGAGTGACTCCTACGAGCAGTACTTC.

This rearrangement joins TRBV27 to TRBJ2-7, with 8 bases lining up with TRBD1. Germline V gene sequence: CDR1 MNHEY, CDR2 SMNVEV (reference sequence). The CDR3 is made up of 15 amino acids. V lost 3 bases to trimming and J lost 6 bases; unmatched junction nucleotides: 10. DNA of the CDR3: TGTGCCAGCAGTTTTGAGCAGGGGGCGATTTCCGAGCAGTACTTC. Residues: CASSFEQGAISEQYF.

This chain links TRBV15 with TRBJ2-1; TRBD2 aligns across 10 bases. V shed 1 base and J 3 bases; nucleotides not matched to a gene: 3. The CDR3 extends over 16 amino acids. The germline gives CDR1 LNHNV, CDR2 YYDKDF (reference sequence). CDR3 DNA sequence: TGTGCCACCAGCAGAGGGACTAGCGGCCGCTACAATGAGCAGTTCTTC. The encoded protein is CATSRGTSGRYNEQFF.

V usage is TRBV11-3 and J usage is TRBJ2-2; D gene uncertain. Trimming took off 4 bases at V and 1 base at J, with 7 bases between the two ends. Germline V lookup: CDR1 SGHNT, CDR2 YENEEA. The CDR3 is 14 residues long. The CDR3 DNA reads TGTGCCAGCAGCTCCTTCTTGAACACCGGGGAGCTGTTTTTT. Encoded protein: CASSSFLNTGELFF.

This chain links TRBV11-3 with TRBJ1-2; TRBD1 is a possible D gene (5 bases). The V end lost 5 bases, the J end lost 5 bases, and 18 bases lay between the germline ends. Germline V gene sequence: CDR1 SGHNT, CDR2 YENEEA. This CDR3 spans 15 amino acids. CDR3 protein: CASSPETEGFYGYTF. The DNA of the CDR3 is TGTGCCAGCAGCCCCGAGACAGAAGGGTTTTATGGCTACACCTTC.

This clone was picked up one time. The V and J genes are TRBV5-6 and TRBJ2-1; D possibly corresponds to TRBD2 (5 bases). Germline CDR1 SGHDT, CDR2 YYEEEE. The CDR3 consists of 16 residues. V was pared by 1 base and J by 1 base, with 12 bases between. The CDR3 DNA is TGTGCCAGCAGCTTGAGGATGGGAGAATCCTACAATGAGCAGTTCTTC. It is translated as CASSLRMGESYNEQFF.

The V call is TRBV27, the J call TRBJ2-1, with D tentatively TRBD2 (5 bases). The CDR3 covers 15 residues. The V gene's germline CDR1 is MNHEY and CDR2 SMNVEV (reference sequence). Trimming took 5 bases from V and 4 from J, leaving 15 bases between them. The CDR3 region has the DNA TGTGCCAGCAGTAACCTAGCAGACCTTTACAATGAGCAGTTCTTC. Translation: CASSNLADLYNEQFF.

The V and J genes are TRBV11-2 and TRBJ2-7; perhaps TRBD1 as D (5 bases). The V and J ends lost 1 base and 3 bases respectively, with 13 bases between them. CDR1 SGHAT and CDR2 FQNNGV come from the germline V gene. This CDR3 comprises 15 residues. CDR3 DNA sequence: TGTGCCAGCAGCTTAGTCGGCCAGGGTCACTACGAGCAGTACTTC. Translated: CASSLVGQGHYEQYF.

The rearrangement links TRBV10-2 to TRBJ1-1; D remains ambiguous. V lost 0 bases and J 5 bases, leaving 10 bases between the germline ends. Germline CDR1 is WSHSY and CDR2 is SAAADI. This CDR3 has 14 amino acids. CDR3: CASSESEGSTEAFF. In nucleotides, the CDR3 is TGCGCCAGCAGTGAGTCGGAGGGTAGTACTGAAGCTTTCTTT.

The gene calls are TRBV11-2 and TRBJ2-1, with 7 nucleotides matching TRBD1. The CDR3 sequence is 15 residues long. J lost 10 bases, V lost 6 bases, and 15 bases had no gene match. CDR1 and CDR2 from the germline V gene are SGHAT and FQNNGV. The DNA of the CDR3 is TGTGCCAGCAGGACTACAGGGGCGTACGCTCCCGAGCAGTTCTTC. It specifies CASRTTGAYAPEQFF.

The J gene is TRBJ2-1, the V gene TRBV11-3, with 8 bases that match TRBD2. This CDR3 region has 16 residues. The V segment lost 1 base and the J segment 3 bases; nucleotides outside the gene matches: 5. Germline V gives CDR1 SGHNT, CDR2 YENEEA. The chain's CDR3 is CASSLGRREVYNEQFF. The DNA of the CDR3 is TGTGCCAGCAGCTTAGGTCGGCGGGAGGTCTACAATGAGCAGTTCTTC.

This chain connects TRBV11-3 to TRBJ2-2; D uncertain. V was shortened by 3 bases and J by 4 bases, with 9 bases between the two germline ends. This CDR3 is 14 amino acids long. Germline V CDR1 and CDR2: SGHNT, YENEEA. CDR3 in amino acids: CASSFAALTGELFF. The CDR3 nucleotides are TGTGCCAGCAGCTTCGCGGCTCTCACCGGGGAGCTGTTTTTT.

This clone showed up just a few times. V is TRBV10-1 and J is TRBJ2-1, with D tentatively TRBD1 (7 bases). From germline, CDR1 is WNHNN and CDR2 SYGVQD (reference sequence). This CDR3 has 14 residues. Trimming took 4 bases from V and 6 from J, leaving 13 bases between them. CDR3 DNA sequence: TGCGCCAGCAGTGGCGGGACAGTAGGCAATGAGCAGTTCTTC. Translated: CASSGGTVGNEQFF.

This clone showed up just once. The chain links TRBV2 to TRBJ1-5, with TRBD1 as a possible D gene (6 bases). V was clipped by 7 bases and J by 5 bases, with 15 bases between them. The CDR3 covers 14 residues. The germline gives CDR1 SNHLY, CDR2 FYNNEI. The DNA of the CDR3 is TGTGCCAGCAATTCCGGGGGGGCCGATCAGCCCCAGCATTTT. The encoded protein is CASNSGGADQPQHF.

This clone was counted once. The chain uses TRBV5-3 and TRBJ2-3; 7 nucleotides agree with TRBD2. TRBV5-3 is identified as an open reading frame with a role that is uncertain. This CDR3 comprises 16 residues. Germline trimming cut 2 bases from V and 3 bases from J; bases unmatched to any gene: 9. CDR3 protein: CARSFGGSKGTDTQYF. For the CDR3, the DNA is TGTGCCAGAAGCTTCGGGGGGAGCAAGGGGACAGATACGCAGTATTTT.

The chain couples TRBV27 to TRBJ1-3; 9 nucleotides line up with TRBD1. Per germline, CDR1 MNHEY and CDR2 SMNVEV (reference sequence). The V gene end was trimmed by 5 bases and the J gene end by 3 bases; junction bases not matched to a gene: 5. The CDR3 is 15 residues long. The CDR3 loop is CASSRTGELGNTIYF. As DNA, the CDR3 is TGTGCCAGCAGTCGGACAGGGGAACTTGGAAACACCATATATTTT.

This sequence joins TRBV10-1 and TRBJ1-1; 8 nucleotides match TRBD1. CDR1 and CDR2 from the germline V gene are WNHNN and SYGVQD (reference sequence). This CDR3 region has 14 residues. The ends lost 7 bases at V and 1 base at J; junction bases unmatched: 5. The CDR3 nucleotides read TGCGCCAGCACCACGGGACAGGAGAACACTGAAGCTTTCTTT. It is translated as CASTTGQENTEAFF.

The chain uses TRBV7-2 and TRBJ2-7; TRBD1 matches 8 bases. J was trimmed by 5 bases and V by 3 bases; bases with no gene match: 3. Germline V CDR1 and CDR2: SGHTA, FQGNSA. The CDR3 has 13 residues. The CDR3 is CASSFETGDEQYF. The CDR3 bases are TGTGCCAGCAGCTTCGAGACAGGGGACGAGCAGTACTTC.

The genes are TRBV19 and TRBJ2-5; 8 positions match TRBD1. There are 14 residues in the CDR3. J lost 1 base, V lost 7 bases, and 5 bases had no gene match. Germline CDR1 LNHDA, CDR2 SQIVND (reference sequence). In nucleotides, the CDR3 is TGTGCCAGTAAAACCGGACAGGGCCAAGAGACCCAGTACTTC. Translation: CASKTGQGQETQYF.

The CDR3: CASSGTSGKKSYNEQFF. CDR3 coding DNA: TGTGCCAGCAGTGGGACTAGCGGGAAAAAGTCCTACAATGAGCAGTTCTTC. V usage is TRBV2 and J usage is TRBJ2-1, with 12 bases aligning to TRBD2. Unmatched junction bases numbered 5, after V lost 4 bases and J lost 1 base. This CDR3 contains 17 residues. Germline V CDR1 and CDR2: SNHLY, FYNNEI.

J is TRBJ2-1 and V is TRBV5-1; 12 nucleotides align to TRBD1. V trimming: 0 bases; J trimming: 6 bases; junction bases outside the gene matches: 4. CDR1 and CDR2 from the germline V gene are SGHRS and YFSETQ. This CDR3 is 16 amino acids long. The CDR3 DNA reads TGCGCCAGCAGCTTGGGGGACAGGGGGCAGTCCAATGAGCAGTTCTTC. Its translation: CASSLGDRGQSNEQFF.

The chain links TRBV19 to TRBJ2-1, with D perhaps matching TRBD1 (7 bases). The CDR3 is 16 residues long. The germline gives CDR1 LNHDA, CDR2 SQIVND (reference sequence). V lost 5 bases and J 1 base, leaving 15 bases between the germline ends. The CDR3 sequence: CASSVSSGGSYNEQFF. The CDR3 DNA follows: TGTGCCAGTAGTGTCTCATCAGGGGGGTCCTACAATGAGCAGTTCTTC.